The 6 T cell receptor beta chains in this list originate from one sample, sequenced in a study of PD-L1 blockade in urothelial cancer. The table came from immunoSEQ multiplex PCR; TCRdb's copy has only in-frame clones and leaves some out. The data show 95,000 or so clones, with around 90% seen just once and about 2% held by the top ten. The time point here: pretreatment peripheral blood. Source: PBMCs, taken around atezolizumab (anti-PD-L1) treatment. All receptors derive from a man in his sixties with urothelial cancer.

The V call is TRBV27, the J call TRBJ1-5; maybe TRBD1 (6 bases). The CDR3 contains 15 residues. V was shortened by 4 bases and J by 1 base, with 11 bases between the two germline ends. Germline V gene data show CDR1 as MNHEY and CDR2 as SMNVEV (reference sequence). CDR3 amino acids: CASSSGQPSNQPQHF. The CDR3, as DNA: TGTGCCAGCAGTTCTGGACAGCCGAGCAATCAGCCCCAGCATTTT.

The rearrangement links TRBV11-2 to TRBJ2-7; the match to TRBD2 covers 8 bases. The germline gives CDR1 SGHAT, CDR2 FQNNGV. CDR3 length: 16 amino acids. The junction had 18 bases not matched to a gene; V was cut back by 7 bases and J by 7 bases. In DNA, the CDR3 is TGTGCCAGCACTAGGACGACGGCGGGAGGCCCTTGGGAGCAGTACTTC. Translating gives CASTRTTAGGPWEQYF.

The chain joins TRBV6-6 to TRBJ2-7, with D maybe TRBD1 (6 bases). Germline lookup yields CDR1 MNHNY and CDR2 SVGAGI (reference sequence). V was clipped by 1 base and J by 6 bases, with 16 bases between them. The CDR3 is made up of 15 amino acids. Here the CDR3 reads CASSYWNPGAGEQYF. The DNA of the CDR3 is TGTGCCAGCAGTTACTGGAACCCAGGGGCCGGCGAGCAGTACTTC.

This clone came up once. This chain connects TRBV9 to TRBJ1-3; D gene ambiguous. Per the germline V gene, CDR1 is SGDLS and CDR2 is YYNGEE. This CDR3 has 14 residues. Deletions cut 2 bases from V and 1 base from J, with 7 bases between. Here the CDR3 reads CASSVTDSGNTIYF. For the CDR3, the DNA is TGTGCCAGCAGCGTTACAGATTCTGGAAACACCATATATTTT. The whole variable domain, remainder taken from reference TRBV9 and TRBJ1-3, is DSGVTQTPKHLITATGQRVTLRCSPRSGDLSVYWYQQSLDQGLQFLIQYYNGEERAKGNILERFSAQQFPDLHSELNLSSLELGDSALYFCASSVTDSGNTIYFGEGSWLTVV.

This clone was seen once. This chain uses TRBV6-1 with TRBJ2-7, with 12 bases identical to TRBD2. CDR1 is MNHNS and CDR2 is SASEGT in the germline V gene. The CDR3 is made up of 15 amino acids. Trimming removed 3 bases from V and 3 bases from J; junction bases left unmatched: 3. The CDR3 loop is CASSEGLAGYYEQYF. CDR3 DNA: TGTGCCAGCAGTGAGGGACTAGCGGGTTACTACGAGCAGTACTTC.

V and J are TRBV2 and TRBJ1-2; 7 positions agree with TRBD1. The CDR3 has 15 amino acids. Per the germline V gene, CDR1 is SNHLY and CDR2 is FYNNEI. V trimming: 3 bases; J trimming: 3 bases; junction bases outside the gene matches: 7. CDR3 sequence: CASSEKQGSHYGYTF. Written as DNA, the CDR3 is TGTGCCAGCAGTGAGAAACAGGGGTCCCACTATGGCTACACCTTC. The variable domain in full, with the rest retrieved from reference TRBV2 and TRBJ1-2, is EPEVTQTPSHQVTQMGQEVILRCVPISNHLYFYWYRQILGQKVEFLVSFYNNEISEKSEIFDDQFSVERPDGSNFTLKIRSTKLEDSAMYFCASSEKQGSHYGYTFGSGTRLTVV.